Below, 23 T cell receptor beta chains from the same sample are listed, as sequenced in a study of OX40 agonist ivuxolimab in advanced cancers. Assay: immunoSEQ multiplex PCR; the TCRdb copy retains only in-frame clones and omits some. The sample carries around 70,000 clones, 83% recorded once. The specimen was CD4+ or CD8+ T cells sorted from blood, collected in a trial of the OX40 agonist ivuxolimab. The receptors originated from an adult with an advanced solid tumor such as melanoma, head and neck, liver or kidney cancer.

The chain has TRBV5-1 and TRBJ1-2; possible D gene TRBD1, 5 bases. V lost 4 bases, J lost 3 bases, and 13 bases lay in between. The CDR3 loop spans 14 amino acids. Looked up from germline, CDR1 is SGHRS and CDR2 is YFSETQ. CDR3 protein: CASSQGDADYGYTF. The CDR3 coding sequence is TGCGCCAGCAGCCAAGGGGACGCTGACTATGGCTACACCTTC.

V is TRBV10-3 and J is TRBJ1-1; tentatively, D is TRBD1 (6 bases). Trimming removed 4 bases from V and 4 bases from J, with 16 bases in between. The V gene's germline CDR1 is ENHRY and CDR2 SYGVKD. The CDR3 contains 15 residues. CDR3 loop: CAISGEGQGSTEAFF. The CDR3 DNA reads TGTGCCATCAGTGGGGAGGGGCAGGGGAGCACTGAAGCTTTCTTT.

The J gene is TRBJ1-1, the V gene TRBV2, with D uncertain. Trimming removed 7 bases from V and 4 bases from J, with 10 bases in between. Germline values: CDR1 SNHLY, CDR2 FYNNEI. This CDR3 contains 12 residues. CDR3 in DNA: TGTGCCAGCACTCGGAGTACCACTGAAGCTTTCTTT. This encodes CASTRSTTEAFF.

The chain links TRBV5-1 to TRBJ2-7; TRBD2 might be the D (7 bases). The germline gives CDR1 SGHRS, CDR2 YFSETQ. V lost 0 bases, J lost 0 bases, and 13 bases lay in between. CDR3 length: 16 residues. CDR3 residues: CASSLEGRGSSYEQYF. The DNA of the CDR3 is TGCGCCAGCAGCTTGGAGGGGAGGGGGAGCTCCTACGAGCAGTACTTC.

V and J are TRBV28 and TRBJ1-5, with D maybe TRBD1 (5 bases). There are 16 residues in the CDR3. Germline CDR1 MDHEN, CDR2 SYDVKM. V was pared by 3 bases and J by 1 base, with 13 bases between. DNA for the CDR3: TGTGCCAGCAGTTTCCGGGGGGTCGCAAGCAATCAGCCCCAGCATTTT. It is translated as CASSFRGVASNQPQHF.

This rearrangement joins TRBV7-6 to TRBJ2-5; D not resolved. V was shortened by 1 base and J by 2 bases, with 8 bases between the two germline ends. Germline V lookup: CDR1 SGHVS, CDR2 FNYEAQ. The CDR3 spans 14 residues. The DNA of the CDR3 is TGTGCCAGCAGCTTAGTGGGGATACAAGAGACCCAGTACTTC. Translating it yields CASSLVGIQETQYF.

The chain links TRBV5-1 to TRBJ2-5; D might be TRBD1 (6 bases). Germline values: CDR1 SGHRS, CDR2 YFSETQ. V dropped 4 bases and J dropped 5 bases, with 18 bases sitting between them. This CDR3 comprises 15 residues. CDR3 in amino acids: CASSVGTGPEETQYF. The CDR3, as DNA: TGCGCCAGCAGCGTGGGAACAGGGCCGGAGGAGACCCAGTACTTC.

This chain joins TRBV10-3 and TRBJ1-5; 8 bases match TRBD1. CDR1 ENHRY and CDR2 SYGVKD come from the germline V gene. With V trimmed by 8 bases and J by 2 bases, 8 bases remained unmatched. CDR3 length equals 15 residues. The CDR3 region is CAIAQGGSGNQPQHF. The CDR3 DNA is TGTGCCATCGCACAGGGGGGTTCGGGCAATCAGCCCCAGCATTTT.

This chain uses TRBV19 with TRBJ2-7; D gene ambiguous. The CDR3 runs 14 residues. V was clipped by 1 base and J by 7 bases, with 14 bases between them. Germline CDR1 is LNHDA and CDR2 is SQIVND (reference sequence). Written as DNA, the CDR3 is TGTGCCAGTAGTATAGGGGCAGACCTAGGGGAGCAGTACTTC. It translates to CASSIGADLGEQYF.

The chain employs TRBV19 and TRBJ1-2, with D possibly TRBD1 on 6 matching bases. This CDR3 has 14 amino acids. Germline CDR1 LNHDA, CDR2 SQIVND (reference sequence). V lost 4 bases and J lost 7, with 16 bases in between. The CDR3 DNA sequence: TGTGCCAGTAGTAAGGGGCAGGGGCTGAGTGGCTACACCTTC. Translating gives CASSKGQGLSGYTF. The full variable domain, completed using reference TRBV19 and TRBJ1-2, is DGGITQSPKYLFRKEGQNVTLSCEQNLNHDAMYWYRQDPGQGLRLIYYSQIVNDFQKGDIAEGYSVSREKKESFPLTVTSAQKNPTAFYLCASSKGQGLSGYTFGSGTRLTVV.

The table lists this clone with a count of one. The rearrangement joins TRBV7-9 to TRBJ2-5, with 7 nucleotides matching TRBD1. There are 13 residues in the CDR3. The V and J ends lost 4 bases and 4 bases, in that order; junction bases with no gene match: 3. Germline loops: CDR1 SEHNR, CDR2 FQNEAQ (reference sequence). The CDR3 DNA is TGTGCCAGCAGCTCGACAGGGCGAGAGACCCAGTACTTC. This sequence encodes CASSSTGRETQYF.

This chain joins TRBV29-1 and TRBJ2-3; D unclear. The germline CDR1 and CDR2 sequences are SQVTM and ANQGSEA. The germline V and J ends were trimmed by 6 bases and 0 bases, with 7 bases remaining between them. The CDR3 runs to 12 residues. CDR3: CSVQESTDTQYF. CDR3 in DNA: TGCAGCGTGCAAGAGAGCACAGATACGCAGTATTTT.

The genes are TRBV10-3 and TRBJ1-3, with D perhaps TRBD1 (6 bases). This CDR3 comprises 14 residues. The ends were cut back, 10 bases at V and 0 bases at J, with 13 bases in the middle. Germline-derived CDR1 and CDR2 are ENHRY and SYGVKD. Here the CDR3 DNA reads TGTGCCAACTCAGGGGAAACCTCTGGAAACACCATATATTTT. As protein: CANSGETSGNTIYF.

This sequence joins TRBV18 and TRBJ2-7; 9 nucleotides agree with TRBD1. V lost 3 bases and J lost 5; bases outside the gene matches: 8. CDR1 is KGHSH and CDR2 is LQKENI in the germline V gene. The CDR3 extends over 15 amino acids. In DNA, the CDR3 is TGTGCCAGCTCACCGGTGGGACAGGGTATAGACGAGCAGTACTTC. This codes for CASSPVGQGIDEQYF.

V gene TRBV6-1 combines with J gene TRBJ2-7; TRBD2 is a possible D gene (6 bases). The CDR3 contains 13 residues. Germline V lookup: CDR1 MNHNS, CDR2 SASEGT. Trimming stripped 3 bases from V and 12 bases from J, with 18 bases between. DNA for the CDR3: TGTGCCAGCAGTGAGTCGGGACTCCCGGAGGGGTACTTC. Translating gives CASSESGLPEGYF.

This chain uses TRBV7-9 with TRBJ2-7; TRBD2 matches 10 bases. V lost 5 bases to trimming and J lost 0 bases; unmatched junction nucleotides: 4. CDR1 and CDR2 (germline): SEHNR, FQNEAQ (reference sequence). The CDR3 runs to 15 residues. Here the CDR3 DNA reads TGTGCCAGCAGCGCTACTAGCGGGATCTCCTACGAGCAGTACTTC. Amino acid sequence: CASSATSGISYEQYF. The full variable domain, rest sourced from reference TRBV7-9 and TRBJ2-7, is DTGVSQNPRHKITKRGQNVTFRCDPISEHNRLYWYRQTLGQGPEFLTYFQNEAQLEKSRLLSDRFSAERPKGSFSTLEIQRTEQGDSAMYLCASSATSGISYEQYFGPGTRLTVT.

This clone was seen a few times. The chain has TRBV11-2 and TRBJ2-7, with D possibly TRBD1 on 7 matching bases. V dropped 4 bases and J dropped 10 bases, with 23 bases sitting between them. CDR1 and CDR2 from the germline V gene are SGHAT and FQNNGV. This CDR3 spans 15 amino acids. CDR3 in DNA: TGTGCCAGCAGCTCACACAGGGGAGGAGGGACGGCACAGTACTTC. This codes for CASSSHRGGGTAQYF.

This sequence joins TRBV25-1 and TRBJ1-4, with 12 bases that match TRBD1. V was clipped by 7 bases and J by 8 bases; unmatched bases: 14. Germline-derived CDR1 and CDR2 are MGHDK and SYGVNS. This CDR3 spans 17 amino acids. The CDR3 sequence is CASIVPGQGAPREKLFF. CDR3 nucleotides: TGTGCCAGCATCGTACCGGGACAGGGGGCGCCTAGGGAAAAACTGTTTTTT.

The chain has TRBV6-5 and TRBJ2-1, with TRBD2 matching 11 bases. CDR1 MNHEY and CDR2 SVGAGI come from the germline V gene. This CDR3 contains 14 residues. The V gene end was trimmed by 6 bases and the J gene end by 6 bases; junction bases not matched to a gene: 4. The CDR3 nucleotides are TGTGCCAGCAGGTTAGCGGGAGGGGGCAATGAGCAGTTCTTC. Encoded protein: CASRLAGGGNEQFF.

The V gene is TRBV5-8, the J gene TRBJ2-7; TRBD2 aligns across 14 bases. The ends lost 7 bases at V and 3 bases at J; junction bases unmatched: 9. Germline CDR1 reads SGHTS; CDR2 reads YDEGEE. The CDR3 length is 16 residues. The CDR3 DNA sequence: TGTGCCAGCGGATACGGTGGACTAGCGGGGGGCTACGAGCAGTACTTC. This translates into CASGYGGLAGGYEQYF.

The genes are TRBV11-3 and TRBJ2-7; TRBD2 aligns across 9 bases. The V gene's germline CDR1 is SGHNT and CDR2 YENEEA. CDR3 size: 15 residues. Trimming took 5 bases from V and 6 from J; bases not matched to a gene: 11. The CDR3 sequence: CASSPREGRSPEQYF. Here the CDR3 DNA reads TGTGCCAGCAGCCCGCGGGAGGGGCGTAGCCCCGAGCAGTACTTC.

The J gene is TRBJ2-7, the V gene TRBV5-1, with TRBD2 identical over 7 bases. CDR1 SGHRS and CDR2 YFSETQ come from the germline V gene. The CDR3 covers 14 residues. After removal of 7 bases from V and 7 bases from J, the junction contained 14 bases not matched to a gene. The CDR3 coding sequence is TGCGCCAGCCGGCTTTCAAGCGGGACTACTGAGCAGTACTTC. Its protein is CASRLSSGTTEQYF.

The chain has TRBV18 and TRBJ2-7, with TRBD2 matching over 7 bases. Trimming at V came to 2 bases and at J to 5 bases, leaving 9 bases not matched to a gene. The CDR3 loop spans 15 amino acids. CDR1 KGHSH and CDR2 LQKENI come from the germline V gene. The CDR3 sequence: CASSPAAGDPHEQYF. CDR3 in DNA: TGTGCCAGCTCACCAGCCGCGGGAGACCCCCACGAGCAGTACTTC.